Listed below are T cell receptor beta chains from one sample, sequenced in a study of CD8 T cells in Susac syndrome. TCRdb re-analysed the immunoSEQ multiplex PCR reads in MiXCR, keeping a single row per CDR3 protein. The data hold around 140,000 distinct CDR3 sequences, with approximately 93% observed a single time. What was sequenced was CD4+ T cells from PBMCs. The receptors originated from a human donor in good health. Each CDR3 is given with its conserved first and last residue. Each record gives: J gene, V gene, clone size, D gene, CDR3 DNA, CDR3 protein. D genes are given only for firm matches. The size field is filled for only some rows; it gives once, few, many or a size class.

J: TRBJ2-7; V: TRBV5-1; size: NA; D: NA; DNA: TGCGCCAGCAGCTTTACAGGGACGGTTGACGAGCAGTACTTC; CDR3: CASSFTGTVDEQYF
J: TRBJ2-1; V: TRBV20-1; size: NA; D: TRBD2; DNA: TGCAGTGCTAGAGGAGGGAGGGCCTGGAATGAGCAGTTCTTC; CDR3: CSARGGRAWNEQFF
J: TRBJ1-5; V: TRBV6-5; size: NA; D: NA; DNA: TGTGCCAGCAGTTACTCCGGCAGGCGGGGATATGGGGGCAATCAGCCCCAGCATTTT; CDR3: CASSYSGRRGYGGNQPQHF
J: TRBJ2-7; V: TRBV24-1; size: NA; D: NA; DNA: TGTGCCACCAGTGATTTGCCTTCCGGCGAGCAGTACTTC; CDR3: CATSDLPSGEQYF
J: TRBJ1-4; V: TRBV2; size: NA; D: TRBD1; DNA: TGTGCCAGCAGTGAACCTATGGGACAGGTTGAAAAACTGTTTTTT; CDR3: CASSEPMGQVEKLFF
J: TRBJ1-2; V: TRBV5-5; size: NA; D: NA; DNA: TGTGCCAGCAGCCGGACGTGGCAGGGAAACTATGGCTACACCTTC; CDR3: CASSRTWQGNYGYTF
J: TRBJ2-1; V: TRBV2; size: NA; D: TRBD1; DNA: TGTGCCAGCAGGGGGAAGGGGACAGATGAATACAATGAGCAGTTCTTC; CDR3: CASRGKGTDEYNEQFF
J: TRBJ1-1; V: TRBV11-1; size: NA; D: NA; DNA: TGTGCCAGCAGCACCAGGACAGTCACTGAAGCTTTCTTT; CDR3: CASSTRTVTEAFF
J: TRBJ1-1; V: TRBV7-9; size: NA; D: NA; DNA: TGTGCCAGCAGCACCACAGGCAGGTTCGGCACTGAAGCTTTCTTT; CDR3: CASSTTGRFGTEAFF
J: TRBJ2-7; V: TRBV6-5; size: NA; D: TRBD1; DNA: TGTGCCAGCAGTCGGGACAGGGGTTCCGAGCAGTACTTC; CDR3: CASSRDRGSEQYF
J: TRBJ2-1; V: TRBV5-4; size: NA; D: NA; DNA: TGTGCCAGCAGCTTGTACGGGGACCACAATGAGCAGTTCTTC; CDR3: CASSLYGDHNEQFF
J: TRBJ1-1; V: TRBV5-4; size: NA; D: TRBD1; DNA: TGTGCCAGCAGCTTGGTGACAGGGAAGGGGACTGAAGCTTTCTTT; CDR3: CASSLVTGKGTEAFF
J: TRBJ1-1; V: TRBV20-1; size: once; D: NA; DNA: TGCAGTGCTAGATCGGGGGCAGGGGACACTGAAGCTTTCTTT; CDR3: CSARSGAGDTEAFF
J: TRBJ2-7; V: TRBV14; size: NA; D: TRBD2; DNA: TGTGCCAGCAGCCAAGGGACTAGCGGGAGCGAGCAGTACTTC; CDR3: CASSQGTSGSEQYF
J: TRBJ2-1; V: TRBV7-9; size: once; D: NA; DNA: TGTGCCAGCAGCTTAGGGTCAAGCGGTCGGTCCTACAATGAGCAGTTCTTC; CDR3: CASSLGSSGRSYNEQFF
J: TRBJ2-1; V: TRBV18; size: NA; D: TRBD2; DNA: TGTGCCAGCTCACCTTCCCTGACTAGCGGGAGGGCAAATGAGCAGTTCTTC; CDR3: CASSPSLTSGRANEQFF
J: TRBJ2-1; V: TRBV30; size: NA; D: NA; DNA: TGTGCCTGGAGTTTGGGCGGGAATGAGCAGTTCTTC; CDR3: CAWSLGGNEQFF
J: TRBJ1-2; V: TRBV10-3; size: NA; D: NA; DNA: TGTGCCATCAGTGAGCGAGAGGGGAGCGGCTACACCTTC; CDR3: CAISEREGSGYTF
J: TRBJ1-1; V: TRBV19; size: NA; D: NA; DNA: TGTGCCAGTAAGGACACTGAAGCTTTCTTT; CDR3: CASKDTEAFF
J: TRBJ2-3; V: TRBV5-1; size: NA; D: NA; DNA: TGCGCCAGCAGCTTAGCGAGAATCACAGATACGCAGTATTTT; CDR3: CASSLARITDTQYF
J: TRBJ1-2; V: TRBV30; size: NA; D: TRBD1; DNA: TGTGCCTGGAGAAACCGGGACAGGGATATGGGAGGCTACACCTTC; CDR3: CAWRNRDRDMGGYTF
J: TRBJ1-3; V: TRBV20-1; size: NA; D: NA; DNA: TGCAGTGCTAGAGATCCTATAGGGGGAAACACCATATATTTT; CDR3: CSARDPIGGNTIYF
J: TRBJ1-2; V: TRBV12-3/TRBV12-4; size: NA; D: TRBD1; DNA: TGTGCCAGCAAATTCCGGAGACAGGGCGGCTATGGCTACACCTTC; CDR3: CASKFRRQGGYGYTF
J: TRBJ2-3; V: TRBV7-3; size: NA; D: NA; DNA: TGTGCCAGCAGCGATCAGGGAGGAGATACGCAGTATTTT; CDR3: CASSDQGGDTQYF
J: TRBJ2-1; V: TRBV2; size: NA; D: NA; DNA: TGTGCCAGCAGTGAAGGACAGTCCCCGAGGGGGGTATCGCAGTTCTTC; CDR3: CASSEGQSPRGVSQFF
J: TRBJ1-1; V: TRBV20-1; size: NA; D: NA; DNA: TGCAGTGCGACTGATAGGGTAAGGGGAGGTGCTGAAGCTTTCTTT; CDR3: CSATDRVRGGAEAFF
J: TRBJ2-4; V: TRBV4-2; size: NA; D: TRBD2; DNA: TGTGCCAGCAGCCAAGACCTCTTTCGGGAGGGCCGGGGAACCAAAAACATTCAGTACTTC; CDR3: CASSQDLFREGRGTKNIQYF
J: TRBJ1-1; V: TRBV5-1; size: NA; D: TRBD1; DNA: TGCGCCAGCAGCGTCCGGGACAGGAGGAACACTGAAGCTTTCTTT; CDR3: CASSVRDRRNTEAFF
J: TRBJ2-4; V: TRBV12-3/TRBV12-4; size: NA; D: NA; DNA: TGTGCCAGCAGATTAGCAGGGGATGCGGCCAAAAACATTCAGTACTTC; CDR3: CASRLAGDAAKNIQYF
J: TRBJ2-1; V: TRBV3-1; size: NA; D: TRBD2; DNA: TGTGCCAGCAGCCACCGCCGACCACTAGCGGGAGGTATCAATGAGCAGTTCTTC; CDR3: CASSHRRPLAGGINEQFF
J: TRBJ2-3; V: TRBV20-1; size: NA; D: TRBD2; DNA: TGCAGTCGATATAAGCGGGGATTCACAGATACGCAGTATTTT; CDR3: CSRYKRGFTDTQYF
J: TRBJ2-1; V: TRBV18; size: NA; D: NA; DNA: TGTGCCAGCTCACCGGCCAAGGGGCTAGCCGGCAATGAGCAGTTCTTC; CDR3: CASSPAKGLAGNEQFF
J: TRBJ2-7; V: TRBV6-2/TRBV6-3; size: NA; D: NA; DNA: TGTGCCGCTAAGACGGGGCCCGGCGAGCAGTACTTC; CDR3: CAAKTGPGEQYF
J: TRBJ1-4; V: TRBV7-2; size: NA; D: NA; DNA: TGTGCCAGCAGCTCTCTGCAAGGCAGTGAAAAACTGTTTTTT; CDR3: CASSSLQGSEKLFF
J: TRBJ2-3; V: TRBV5-4; size: NA; D: NA; DNA: TGTGCCAGCAGCTTCAGCACGTACACAGATACGCAGTATTTT; CDR3: CASSFSTYTDTQYF
J: TRBJ1-1; V: TRBV6-6; size: once; D: NA; DNA: TGTGCCAGCATACAGACACCGAACACTGAAGCTTTCTTT; CDR3: CASIQTPNTEAFF
J: TRBJ2-6; V: TRBV11-1; size: NA; D: NA; DNA: TGTGCCAGCAGCTTCAGGGCTGGGGCCAACGTCCTGACTTTC; CDR3: CASSFRAGANVLTF
J: TRBJ2-5; V: TRBV6-1; size: few; D: TRBD1; DNA: TGTGCCAGCAGTCGGACAGGGGCCAGCCAAGAGACCCAGTACTTC; CDR3: CASSRTGASQETQYF
J: TRBJ2-2; V: TRBV20-1; size: NA; D: TRBD2; DNA: TGCAGTGCTAGAGCGACTAGCGGGAGGAACACCGGGGAGCTGTTTTTT; CDR3: CSARATSGRNTGELFF
J: TRBJ2-1; V: TRBV27; size: NA; D: NA; DNA: TGTGCCAGCAGTTTTAGGCGGGTCAATGAGCAGTTCTTC; CDR3: CASSFRRVNEQFF
J: TRBJ1-1; V: TRBV7-9; size: NA; D: TRBD1; DNA: TGTGCCAGCAGCTACCCCGGGACAGGGGTAAGGACTGAAGCTTTCTTT; CDR3: CASSYPGTGVRTEAFF
J: TRBJ1-1; V: TRBV5-1; size: NA; D: NA; DNA: TGCGCCAGCAGCTTCACGGGGATGAACACTGAAGCTTTCTTT; CDR3: CASSFTGMNTEAFF
J: TRBJ2-1; V: TRBV15; size: NA; D: NA; DNA: TGTGCCACCAGCCCGGCGGGGCAGCGGAGTTACAATGAGCAGTTCTTC; CDR3: CATSPAGQRSYNEQFF
J: TRBJ1-1; V: TRBV5-1; size: NA; D: TRBD1; DNA: TGCGCCAGCAGCTTACGACAGGGAGGGGCTGAAGCTTTCTTT; CDR3: CASSLRQGGAEAFF
J: TRBJ2-5; V: TRBV2; size: NA; D: NA; DNA: TGTGCCAGCAGGGTTAGTGGGGCAGAGACCCAGTACTTC; CDR3: CASRVSGAETQYF
J: TRBJ1-2; V: TRBV3-1; size: NA; D: NA; DNA: TGTGCCAGCAGCCAACGCCTCTATGGCTACACCTTC; CDR3: CASSQRLYGYTF
J: TRBJ1-2; V: TRBV2; size: NA; D: TRBD1; DNA: TGTGCCAGCAGTCCGACAGGGAATCGGTATGGCTACACCTTC; CDR3: CASSPTGNRYGYTF
J: TRBJ2-5; V: TRBV12-3/TRBV12-4; size: NA; D: NA; DNA: TGTGCCAGCAGCGTCAGCGAGACCCAGTACTTC; CDR3: CASSVSETQYF
J: TRBJ2-1; V: TRBV11-1; size: NA; D: TRBD2; DNA: TGTGCCAGCAGCGAGGGACTAGCGGATTACAATGAGCAGTTCTTC; CDR3: CASSEGLADYNEQFF
J: TRBJ2-7; V: TRBV15; size: NA; D: NA; DNA: TGTGCCACCAGCACCGCGGGACAGAGGTACTTC; CDR3: CATSTAGQRYF
J: TRBJ2-7; V: TRBV12-3/TRBV12-4; size: NA; D: TRBD1; DNA: TGTGCCAGCACCCATCGACAGGGAAGGGAGCAGTACTTC; CDR3: CASTHRQGREQYF
J: TRBJ2-1; V: TRBV6-5; size: NA; D: TRBD2; DNA: TGTGCCAGCAGTTACTCAGGGACTAGCGGGAGGAATGAGCAGTTCTTC; CDR3: CASSYSGTSGRNEQFF
J: TRBJ1-5; V: TRBV20-1; size: NA; D: NA; DNA: TGCAGGGCTAGAGATGTGAGGAGGGACTATAGCAATCAGCCCCAGCATTTT; CDR3: CRARDVRRDYSNQPQHF
J: TRBJ1-2; V: TRBV9; size: once; D: NA; DNA: TGTGCCAGCAGCGTAGAGGGGAACTATGGCTACACCTTC; CDR3: CASSVEGNYGYTF
J: TRBJ2-7; V: TRBV19; size: NA; D: NA; DNA: TGTGCCAGTAGTTTTCTTGATAGCAACGAGCAGTACTTC; CDR3: CASSFLDSNEQYF
J: TRBJ1-1; V: TRBV16; size: NA; D: NA; DNA: TGTGCCAGCAGCCAAGGGAGGGGGAGCACTGAAGCTTTCTTT; CDR3: CASSQGRGSTEAFF
J: TRBJ2-1; V: TRBV24-1; size: NA; D: TRBD2; DNA: TGTGCCACCAGTTCCGGGGAGGGCCGCGGTGAGCAGTTCTTC; CDR3: CATSSGEGRGEQFF
J: TRBJ2-7; V: TRBV5-1; size: NA; D: NA; DNA: TGCGCCAGCAGCTTCGGGAGCGCCTTGAACGAGCAGTACTTC; CDR3: CASSFGSALNEQYF
J: TRBJ2-1; V: TRBV28; size: NA; D: TRBD2; DNA: TGTGCCAGCAACCTGGGGGGGTACAATGAGCAGTTCTTC; CDR3: CASNLGGYNEQFF